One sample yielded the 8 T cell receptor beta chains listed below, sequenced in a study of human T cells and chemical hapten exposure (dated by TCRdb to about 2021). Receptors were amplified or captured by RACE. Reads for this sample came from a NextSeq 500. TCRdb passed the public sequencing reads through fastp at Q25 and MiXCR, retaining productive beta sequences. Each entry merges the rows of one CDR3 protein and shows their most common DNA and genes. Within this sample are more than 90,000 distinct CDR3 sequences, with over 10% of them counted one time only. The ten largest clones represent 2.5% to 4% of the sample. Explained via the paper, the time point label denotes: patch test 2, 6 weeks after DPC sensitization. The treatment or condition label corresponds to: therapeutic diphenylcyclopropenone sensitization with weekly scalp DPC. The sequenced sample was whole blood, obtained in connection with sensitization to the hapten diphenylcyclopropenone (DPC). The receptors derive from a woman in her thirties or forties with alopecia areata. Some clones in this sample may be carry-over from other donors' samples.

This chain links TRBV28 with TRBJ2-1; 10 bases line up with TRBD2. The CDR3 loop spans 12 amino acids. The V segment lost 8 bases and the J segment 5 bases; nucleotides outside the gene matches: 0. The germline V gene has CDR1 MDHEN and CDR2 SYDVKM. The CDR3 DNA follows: TGTGCCAGCCTAGCGGGGGACAATGAGCAGTTCTTC. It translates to CASLAGDNEQFF.

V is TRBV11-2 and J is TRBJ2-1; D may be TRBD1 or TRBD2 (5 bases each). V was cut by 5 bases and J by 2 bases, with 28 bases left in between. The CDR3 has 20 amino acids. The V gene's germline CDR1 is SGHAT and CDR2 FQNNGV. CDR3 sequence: CASSRQGVGNRPRAYNEQFF. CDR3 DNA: TGTGCCAGCAGCCGCCAGGGAGTGGGAAATCGTCCCAGGGCCTACAATGAGCAGTTCTTC.

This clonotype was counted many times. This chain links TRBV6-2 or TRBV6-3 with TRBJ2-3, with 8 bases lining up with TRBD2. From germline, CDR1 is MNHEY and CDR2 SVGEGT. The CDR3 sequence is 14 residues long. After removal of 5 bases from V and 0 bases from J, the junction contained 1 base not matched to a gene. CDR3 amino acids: CASSGTSSTDTQYF. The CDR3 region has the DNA TGTGCCAGCAGTGGGACTAGTAGCACAGATACGCAGTATTTT.

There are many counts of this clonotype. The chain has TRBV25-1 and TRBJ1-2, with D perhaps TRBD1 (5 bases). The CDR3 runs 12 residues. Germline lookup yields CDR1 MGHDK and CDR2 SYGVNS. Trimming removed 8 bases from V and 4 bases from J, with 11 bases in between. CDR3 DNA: TGTGCCAGCGCCGGGACGGCCTATGGCTACACCTTC. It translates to CASAGTAYGYTF.

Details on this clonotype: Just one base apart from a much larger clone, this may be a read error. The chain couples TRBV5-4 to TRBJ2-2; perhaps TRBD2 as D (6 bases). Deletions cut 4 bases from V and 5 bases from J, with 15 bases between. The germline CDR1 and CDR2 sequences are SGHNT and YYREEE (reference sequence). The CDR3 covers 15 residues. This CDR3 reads CASSPGSRDTGELFF. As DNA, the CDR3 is TGTGCCAGCAGCCCCGGGAGCCGGGATACCGGGGAGCTGTTTTTT.

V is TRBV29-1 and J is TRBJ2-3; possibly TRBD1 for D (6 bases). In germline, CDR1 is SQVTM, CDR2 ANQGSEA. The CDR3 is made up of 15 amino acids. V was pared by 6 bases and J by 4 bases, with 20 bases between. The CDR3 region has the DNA TGCAGCGTGGGGAAGATGGCAGGGGTTGCAGATACGCAGTATTTT. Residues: CSVGKMAGVADTQYF.

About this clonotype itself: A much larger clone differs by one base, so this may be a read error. In DNA form, the CDR3 reads TGCAGGGCAGATACATGGGGCAATGGTCAGCCCCAGCATTTT. Translating it yields CRADTWGNGQPQHF. The gene calls are TRBV20-1 and TRBJ1-5; D may be TRBD1 (5 bases). Germline V CDR1 and CDR2: DFQATT, SNEGSKA (reference sequence). The CDR3 is 14 residues long.

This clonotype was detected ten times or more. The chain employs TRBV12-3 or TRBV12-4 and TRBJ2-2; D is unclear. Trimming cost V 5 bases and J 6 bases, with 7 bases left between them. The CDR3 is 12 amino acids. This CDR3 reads CASSPWSGELFF. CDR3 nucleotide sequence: TGTGCCAGCAGTCCCTGGTCCGGGGAGCTGTTTTTT.